This T cell receptor beta chain was sequenced in a study of molecular identifiers for immune sequencing clone quantification. Naive CD8 library inputs spanned roughly 20,000 to 1,100,000 sorted cells and 10%, 30% or 50% RNA. TCRdb reprocessed the PCR reads via MiXCR and lists one record per CDR3 protein. This sample has some 320,000 distinct CDR3 sequences, with over 20% found just once. Germline loops: CDR1 KGHDR, CDR2 SFDVKD. V gave up 5 bases and J gave up 2 bases; unmatched junction bases: 8. This CDR3 region has 15 residues. Material: naive CD8+ T cells from blood, with Jurkat cell RNA spiked in. Subset noted: FACS-sorted CD8+CD4-CCR7+CD45RA+ naive T cells. The chain uses TRBV24-1 and TRBJ2-7, with TRBD2 identical over 7 bases. This sequence was found in a human donor in good health. Some libraries in this study had Jurkat cell RNA spiked in. CDR3 DNA: TGTGCCACCAGTGGTGGTGTACTAGCGACCTACGAGCAGTACTTC. Residues: CATSGGVLATYEQYF.